The 5 T cell receptor beta chains below come from one sample, sequenced in a study of T cell clonality in common variable immunodeficiency. The antigens of these receptors remain unknown. Overall study findings and caveats: Fewer deletions and N-nucleotide insertions were reportedly seen in common variable immunodeficiency TCR beta sequences.

Clones were read by immunoSEQ multiplex PCR, and TCRdb kept only the in-frame ones, dropping some. This sample has 25,000 to 35,000 clones and no singletons, with around 5% in the ten largest. Source material: peripheral blood mononuclear cells. Receptor source: a human donor with common variable immunodeficiency.

This clone appeared many times. The CDR3 goes on 3 residues after the read ends, and that part is filled in from the germline J gene. The chain combines TRBV5-1 with TRBJ1-2; 7 bases are shared with TRBD1. Germline V gene lookup returns CDR1 SGHRS and CDR2 YFSETQ. The CDR3 covers 13 residues. Trimming removed 6 bases from V and 4 bases from J; junction bases left unmatched: 6. CDR3 loop: CASTDGTAYGYTF. Partial CDR3 DNA: TGCGCCAGCACCGATGGGACAGCCTATGGC.

This clone has only a few counts. The sequence runs out 3 residues before the end of the CDR3; the remainder is reconstructed from the germline J gene. The V call is TRBV20-1, the J call TRBJ2-3; 7 nucleotides agree with TRBD2. The CDR3 runs to 16 residues. With 5 bases clipped from V and 0 bases from J, the junction kept 11 bases outside the gene matches. The germline CDR1 and CDR2 sequences are DFQATT and SNEGSKA (reference sequence). The CDR3 protein is CSAEQRGDSSTDTQYF. The CDR3 bases that were read are TGCAGTGCTGAACAGCGGGGAGACTCTAGCACAGATACG.

Details on this clone: The CDR3 end is not reached by the read, which stops 3 residues before it; the germline J gene fills it in. The chain has TRBV7-9 and TRBJ2-7; D is possibly TRBD1 (5 bases). Trimming took off 3 bases at V and 1 base at J, with 13 bases between the two ends. Per germline, CDR1 SEHNR and CDR2 FQNEAQ (reference sequence). The CDR3 has 15 residues. Partial CDR3 DNA: TGTGCCAGCAGCTTGGCGCAGGGCATGTCCTACGAG. This gives the protein CASSLAQGMSYE. The entire CDR3 reads CASSLAQGMSYEQYF.

With respect to this clone: The read ends 3 residues early relative to the CDR3; the germline J gene fills the gap. The V gene is TRBV30, the J gene TRBJ1-1, with D tentatively TRBD1 (5 bases). The CDR3 is made up of 14 amino acids. Deletions cut 1 base from V and 4 bases from J, with 13 bases between. CDR1 and CDR2 from the germline V gene are GTSNPN and SVGIG (reference sequence). CDR3 loop: CAWSGYWGGTEAFF. CDR3 DNA (partial): TGTGCCTGGAGTGGCTATTGGGGGGGCACTGAA.

The table lists this clone with a few counts. The sequenced fragment ends 3 residues before the CDR3 boundary, so the rest is inferred from the germline J gene. V usage is TRBV7-7 and J usage is TRBJ2-2; D ambiguous. V lost 2 bases to trimming and J lost 4 bases, with 5 bases between them. Germline assignment: CDR1 SSHAT and CDR2 FNYEAQ (reference sequence). The CDR3 is made up of 13 amino acids. CDR3 sequence: CASSLKPTGELFF. The sequenced CDR3 bases are TGTGCCAGCAGCTTAAAGCCCACCGGGGAG.